This T cell receptor beta chain comes out of a study of cytomegalovirus exposure and HLA in healthy donors. The study's findings and limits: A link between a missense DCLRE1C variant and TCR beta V- and J-gene trimming emerged from a later analysis. The study flagged about 160 TCR beta chains as cytomegalovirus-associated. An analysis that was carried out later associated about 17,000 TCR beta sequences with HLA alleles at 0.05 false discovery rate.

The PCR had 60 Vbeta and 13 Jbeta primers. Method: immunoSEQ multiplex PCR; TCRdb's copy keeps in-frame clones and lacks some. This listing includes just over 40,000 clones. When sampled, the donors appeared nominally healthy, though they likely had unrecorded immune exposures. With regard to this clone: The antigen remains undetermined.

The ends were cut back, 6 bases at V and 8 bases at J, with 16 bases in the middle. This CDR3 comprises 14 residues. The V gene's germline CDR1 is SNHLY and CDR2 FYNNEI. The sample consisted of PBMCs. The receptor was isolated from a man under 40 in good health and CMV-seronegative. The chain has TRBV2 and TRBJ1-4, with a possible D match to TRBD1 (5 bases). The CDR3 here is CASRRGLGGEKLFF. For the CDR3, the DNA is TGTGCCAGCAGGAGGGGCCTGGGAGGAGAAAAACTGTTTTTT.